Listed below are T cell receptor beta chains from one sample, sequenced in a study of T cell clonotyping in hematopoietic cell transplantation. The assay was immunoSEQ multiplex PCR, and TCRdb's table has in-frame clones only and misses some. This sample has around 27,000 clones, with 70% to 75% found just once. The sample consisted of peripheral blood mononuclear cells, taken before stem cell transplant. Every receptor here comes from a man aged 50 or older with myelodysplastic syndrome. Some clones in this sample may be carry-over from other donors' samples. Both conserved end residues are part of each CDR3.

j_call v_call cdr3_aa
TRBJ2-1 TRBV29-1 CSVATGTGFHEQFF
TRBJ1-2 TRBV10-2 CASRGAGARYGYTF
TRBJ2-7 TRBV4-2 CASSHPGTGPQYF
TRBJ1-3 TRBV6-5 CASSGDSSGNTIYF
TRBJ2-3 TRBV29-1 CSVVRLAGRDTQYF
TRBJ1-6 TRBV27 CASSLAWQSNSPLHF
TRBJ1-5 TRBV6-1 CASSDSDGSNQPQHF
TRBJ2-1 TRBV29-1 CSVSLGGEGYEQFF
TRBJ1-1 TRBV19 CASSIDGPNTEAFF
TRBJ2-5 TRBV5-4 CASSGRQGREKETQYF
TRBJ1-2 TRBV7-3 CASSPSPGQGYGYTF
TRBJ1-6 TRBV28 CASSFSPGDRHNSPLHF
. TRBV29-1 CSVRVSSSYEQYF
TRBJ2-1 TRBV2 CASTPQGLYNEQFF
TRBJ2-3 TRBV28 CASSPPGQDSDTQYF
TRBJ2-2 TRBV2 CASSLIGQKSPGELFF
TRBJ2-7 TRBV10-3 CAISGSSRYEQYF
TRBJ2-5 TRBV29-1 CSVGRLGTSGSSAQYF
TRBJ1-2 TRBV7-9 CASSLEGAGGYTF
TRBJ2-7 TRBV5-6 CASSFGPALQYF
TRBJ2-2 TRBV28 CASRLGPNTGELFF
TRBJ1-4 TRBV5-1 CASSPTSTNEKLFF
TRBJ2-3 TRBV5-1 CASGGTGDTDTQYF
TRBJ1-6 TRBV5-6 CASSLVADKSSYNSPLHF
TRBJ1-1 TRBV29-1 CSVAGERTEAFF
TRBJ1-1 TRBV5-6 CASSSPYSRGEAFF
TRBJ1-5 TRBV6-5 CASSETGSGYQPQHF
TRBJ2-3 TRBV7-9 CASSFLDRTDTQYF
TRBJ2-7 TRBV4-2 CASSQVPGQGAAPYEQYF
TRBJ1-5 TRBV28 CASTPDRGIFQPQHF
TRBJ1-6 TRBV28 CASRRSSYNSPLHF
TRBJ2-5 TRBV20-1 CSVNRRETQYF
TRBJ2-3 TRBV28 CASSLLAGGTDTQYF
TRBJ2-7 TRBV7-6 CASSVEVGGASGEQYF
TRBJ2-7 TRBV4-3 CASSQQGAGYEQYF
TRBJ2-7 TRBV19 CASSILGDYEQYF
TRBJ2-1 TRBV6-5 CASTWDRLGNEQFF